This TCR beta chain was captured by sequencing in a study of T-cell memory formation after mild COVID-19. Study summary: TCR clusters mostly belonged to single donors.

TCRdb used MiXCR to reprocess the 5' RACE reads, holding one entry per CDR3 protein. The sample gives 300,000 to 400,000 distinct CDR3 sequences, 28% of which show up once; 13% is in the top ten. Germline CDR1 reads SGHRS; CDR2 reads YFSETQ. Trimming cost V 3 bases and J 5 bases; bases outside gene matches: 8. This CDR3 is built from 15 residues. General study points: The study found balanced CD4/CD8 in clones contracting day 15 to 85 and a CD4+ lean in later expanders. The study found contracting CD4+ clones mainly in CM and EM and contracting CD8+ clones in EMRA.

Turning to this clonotype: Its antigen is not known.

V gene TRBV5-1 combines with J gene TRBJ2-7, with 10 bases aligning to TRBD1. The clonotype was recovered from an adult woman who had mild COVID-19 (a few samples of this study predate the infection). Cell type and time point are not known. Specimen: PBMCs or a T cell subset sorted from them (not recorded which). CDR3 in amino acids: CASSWGGTGVNEQYF. The CDR3 nucleotides are TGCGCCAGCAGCTGGGGTGGGACAGGGGTTAACGAGCAGTACTTC.